This entry lists 24 T cell receptor beta chains sequenced from one sample in a study of blood T cell repertoires in COVID-19 (dated by TCRdb to between 2020 and 2021). The library was generated by the immunoSEQ multiplex PCR assay. TCRdb stores this immuneACCESS table with in-frame sequences only. Part of the clones is absent; in the studies checked, under half of the shortfall reflects unresolved V genes, and no reason is known for the rest. Within this sample are roughly 250,000 clones, with 70% to 90% of them counted one time only. The ten largest make up 0.99% of the sample. Material: peripheral blood. The receptors shown here come from a woman between 40 and 50 years old who had recovered from COVID-19.

The gene calls are TRBV3-1 (or the pseudogene TRBV3-2) and TRBJ1-4; 10 bases are shared with TRBD1. V lost 0 bases and J lost 8; bases outside the gene matches: 6. Germline-derived CDR1 and CDR2 are LGHDT and YNNKEL (reference sequence). CDR3 length: 16 residues. The CDR3 loop is CASSQDPRTGGEKLFF. In DNA, the CDR3 is TGTGCCAGCAGCCAAGACCCCCGGACAGGGGGGGAAAAACTGTTTTTT.

The chain joins TRBV6-5 to TRBJ2-3, with D possibly matching TRBD2 (6 bases). The CDR3 runs to 16 residues. In germline, CDR1 is MNHEY, CDR2 SVGAGI. V was pared by 6 bases and J by 1 base, with 17 bases between. In DNA form, the CDR3 reads TGTGCCAGCAGCTACCGGGGGTTTGGGGGCACAGATACGCAGTATTTT. Amino acids: CASSYRGFGGTDTQYF.

This sequence joins TRBV30 and TRBJ1-1, with a tentative D call TRBD1 (5 bases). Per the germline V gene, CDR1 is GTSNPN and CDR2 is SVGIG (reference sequence). V was pared by 5 bases and J by 1 base, with 14 bases between. This CDR3 region has 14 residues. The CDR3: CAWEDTGGNTEAFF. In DNA, the CDR3 is TGTGCCTGGGAGGATACAGGTGGGAACACTGAAGCTTTCTTT. Combining the CDR3 with reference TRBV30 and TRBJ1-1 gives the whole variable domain SQTIHQWPATLVQPVGSPLSLECTVEGTSNPNLYWYRQAAGRGLQLLFYSVGIGQISSEVPQNLSASRPQDRQFILSSKKLLLSDSGFYLCAWEDTGGNTEAFFGQGTRLTVV.

This clone was recorded only once. The chain joins TRBV6-2 or TRBV6-3 to TRBJ2-5; the D is unclear. CDR1 MNHEY and CDR2 SVGEGT come from the germline V gene. V gave up 0 bases and J gave up 1 base, with 15 bases separating them. This CDR3 contains 17 residues. The CDR3 protein is CASSYSWASPIQETQYF. The CDR3 DNA sequence: TGTGCCAGCAGTTACTCTTGGGCCTCCCCCATCCAAGAGACCCAGTACTTC.

The chain couples TRBV11-3 to TRBJ2-3; TRBD2 matches 15 bases. Germline CDR1 reads SGHNT; CDR2 reads YENEEA. Trimming removed 5 bases from V and 4 bases from J; junction bases left unmatched: 13. This CDR3 comprises 19 residues. The CDR3 DNA follows: TGTGCCAGCAGCCCGGGACTAGCGGGAGGATCATATCGCGCAGATACGCAGTATTTT. Residues: CASSPGLAGGSYRADTQYF.

The chain is built from TRBV6-5 and TRBJ1-5; the D gene is possibly TRBD1 (5 bases). The CDR3 runs 15 residues. V was trimmed by 0 bases and J by 6 bases, leaving 12 bases between them. The germline gives CDR1 MNHEY, CDR2 SVGAGI. The CDR3 DNA is TGTGCCAGCAGTTACTCATCAGGGCGGGGTCAGCCCCAGCATTTT. This sequence encodes CASSYSSGRGQPQHF.

This clone was counted a single time. The rearrangement uses TRBV7-3 and TRBJ2-1; the match to TRBD2 covers 14 bases. Trimming took 5 bases from V and 7 from J; bases not matched to a gene: 7. Germline lookup yields CDR1 SGHTA and CDR2 FQGTGA. The CDR3 has 16 residues. CDR3 sequence (DNA): TGTGCCAGCAGCCCCCGGACTAGCGGGAGGAGGAATGAGCAGTTCTTC. It specifies CASSPRTSGRRNEQFF.

This clone was recorded only once. V usage is TRBV9 and J usage is TRBJ2-1; TRBD1 matches at 11 bases. The CDR3 contains 17 residues. The V gene end was trimmed by 0 bases and the J gene end by 4 bases; junction bases not matched to a gene: 6. Germline values: CDR1 SGDLS, CDR2 YYNGEE. The chain's CDR3 is CASSVAGGTGGYNEQFF. The CDR3 DNA sequence: TGTGCCAGCAGCGTAGCTGGGGGGACAGGGGGATACAATGAGCAGTTCTTC.

V gene TRBV7-2 combines with J gene TRBJ1-4; TRBD1 matches at 10 bases. V dropped 4 bases and J dropped 10; count of bases not matched to a gene: 9. CDR3 length: 15 amino acids. The germline V gene has CDR1 SGHTA and CDR2 FQGNSA. The CDR3 protein is CASSSSGTGAGKLFF. The CDR3 DNA reads TGTGCCAGCAGCTCAAGCGGGACAGGGGCGGGAAAACTGTTTTTT.

This chain links TRBV6-2 or TRBV6-3 with TRBJ2-3, with TRBD2 matching over 10 bases. Germline trimming cut 8 bases from V and 0 bases from J; bases unmatched to any gene: 11. The CDR3 has 17 residues. Per germline, CDR1 MNHEY and CDR2 SVGEGT. CDR3 DNA sequence: TGTGCCAGCGGTTGGGCTAGCGGGAGCCCAAGCACAGATACGCAGTATTTT. It encodes CASGWASGSPSTDTQYF.

The chain carries TRBV7-9 and TRBJ1-4; tentatively, D is TRBD1 (6 bases). V gave up 5 bases and J gave up 6 bases, with 19 bases separating them. The germline CDR1 and CDR2 sequences are SEHNR and FQNEAQ (reference sequence). The CDR3 consists of 16 residues. The CDR3 protein is CASSQGQPRLDEKLFF. The CDR3 nucleotides read TGTGCCAGCAGCCAAGGACAGCCCCGGCTGGATGAAAAACTGTTTTTT.

V and J are TRBV4-3 and TRBJ2-7; 7 bases map to TRBD1. The V gene's germline CDR1 is LGHNA and CDR2 YSLEER. V shed 1 base and J 6 bases; nucleotides not matched to a gene: 3. The CDR3 extends over 13 amino acids. The CDR3 is CASSQAGGGEQYF. Written as DNA, the CDR3 is TGCGCCAGCAGCCAAGCAGGGGGTGGCGAGCAGTACTTC.

The CDR3 sequence is CASSHMMWRGRSYEQYF. CDR3 in DNA: TGTGCCAGCAGCCACATGATGTGGAGGGGGCGAAGCTACGAGCAGTACTTC. The gene calls are TRBV14 and TRBJ2-7, with D possibly TRBD1 on 7 matching bases. The CDR3 covers 17 residues. V was shortened by 3 bases and J by 3 bases, with 21 bases between the two germline ends. The germline V gene has CDR1 SGHDN and CDR2 FVKESK.

Here the CDR3 reads CASSEWGSSDEQFF. For the CDR3, the DNA is TGTGCCAGCAGTGAATGGGGGTCTAGCGATGAGCAGTTCTTC. The chain employs TRBV25-1 and TRBJ2-1; tentative D call: TRBD2 (6 bases). The CDR3 consists of 14 residues. Deletions cut 1 base from V and 8 bases from J, with 12 bases between. Germline V lookup: CDR1 MGHDK, CDR2 SYGVNS.

This chain uses TRBV30 with TRBJ2-2, with no clear D. Trimming took 3 bases from V and 7 from J, leaving 6 bases between them. The CDR3 sequence is 11 residues long. Germline CDR1 is GTSNPN and CDR2 is SVGIG (reference sequence). Here the CDR3 reads CAWSGGGELFF. CDR3 sequence (DNA): TGTGCCTGGAGCGGTGGCGGGGAGCTGTTTTTT.

The chain is built from TRBV27 and TRBJ1-1, with 7 bases aligning to TRBD1. The ends lost 2 bases at V and 3 bases at J; junction bases unmatched: 9. Germline V lookup: CDR1 MNHEY, CDR2 SMNVEV (reference sequence). The CDR3 sequence is 16 residues long. The CDR3 loop reads CASSLGSGGPYTEAFF. The CDR3 bases are TGTGCCAGCAGTTTAGGGTCAGGGGGGCCCTACACTGAAGCTTTCTTT.

The chain has TRBV2 and TRBJ2-5; TRBD2 matches 7 bases. CDR3 size: 13 residues. The germline V gene has CDR1 SNHLY and CDR2 FYNNEI. Trimming cost V 8 bases and J 5 bases; bases outside gene matches: 8. The CDR3 loop is CASAREPPETQYF. The CDR3 DNA reads TGTGCCAGCGCGCGGGAGCCGCCCGAGACCCAGTACTTC.

This clone is a singleton in its sample. The chain employs TRBV2 and TRBJ2-7, with a weak D call TRBD1 (6 bases). The CDR3 totals 14 residues. Germline-derived CDR1 and CDR2 are SNHLY and FYNNEI. V lost 7 bases, J lost 1 base, and 14 bases lay in between. CDR3 DNA sequence: TGTGCCAGCACCCCCAGGGGACATTCCTACGAGCAGTACTTC. This sequence encodes CASTPRGHSYEQYF.

The chain recombines TRBV10-3 with TRBJ1-2; perhaps TRBD1 as D (5 bases). The CDR3 extends over 14 amino acids. Germline CDR1 is ENHRY and CDR2 is SYGVKD. The V end was cut by 10 bases, the J end by 4 bases, with 19 bases between. The CDR3: CATGDGGGTYGYTF. The DNA of the CDR3 is TGTGCCACGGGGGACGGCGGAGGGACCTATGGCTACACCTTC.

This sequence joins TRBV30 and TRBJ2-5; D is perhaps TRBD2 (7 bases). Trimming stripped 2 bases from V and 4 bases from J, with 14 bases between. Per the germline V gene, CDR1 is GTSNPN and CDR2 is SVGIG (reference sequence). The CDR3 runs 14 residues. CDR3 loop: CAWSRLGGGETQYF. CDR3 nucleotide sequence: TGTGCCTGGAGTAGGCTGGGAGGGGGAGAGACCCAGTACTTC.

The chain employs TRBV6-2 or TRBV6-3 and TRBJ2-7; D is possibly TRBD2 (6 bases). Trimming stripped 4 bases from V and 2 bases from J, with 15 bases between. There are 15 residues in the CDR3. CDR1 is MNHEY, CDR2 SVGEGT, per germline. CDR3 nucleotides: TGTGCCAGCAGTTCCCCAGGCGGGGTACCCTACGAGCAGTACTTC. Residues: CASSSPGGVPYEQYF.

This clone was counted between two and nine times. The J gene is TRBJ2-3, the V gene TRBV7-9; 13 nucleotides match TRBD2. The trim removed 10 bases at V and 7 bases at J, leaving 14 bases unmatched. Germline-derived CDR1 and CDR2 are SEHNR and FQNEAQ (reference sequence). The CDR3 consists of 16 residues. The CDR3: CATGTSGKILLHTQYF. The DNA for the CDR3 is TGTGCCACCGGGACTAGCGGGAAAATTCTGCTGCATACGCAGTATTTT.

The rearrangement uses TRBV6-5 and TRBJ1-3, with D possibly matching TRBD1 (5 bases). There are 13 residues in the CDR3. Germline CDR1 is MNHEY and CDR2 is SVGAGI. Trimming cost V 7 bases and J 3 bases, with 10 bases left between them. The DNA of the CDR3 is TGTGCCAGCACCCGGGGGGGTGGAAACACCATATATTTT. Protein sequence: CASTRGGGNTIYF.

V and J are TRBV4-3 and TRBJ1-6; 10 bases align to TRBD1. The length of the CDR3 is 18 residues. Germline loops: CDR1 LGHNA, CDR2 YSLEER. Trimming at V came to 0 bases and at J to 10 bases, leaving 12 bases not matched to a gene. The CDR3 protein is CASSQDGRTGGPGSPLHF. The CDR3 DNA follows: TGCGCCAGCAGCCAAGACGGTCGGACAGGGGGTCCAGGGTCACCCCTCCACTTT.